Presented here are 5 T cell receptor beta chains from one specimen sequenced in a study of blood T cells in healthy people across ages. Next came a second PCR, run for roughly 6 to 11 cycles, which used a sample-barcoded 5' primer along with a J-beta primer mix. TCRdb re-called the 5' RACE reads with MiXCR, one entry per CDR3 protein. The table has hundreds of thousands of distinct CDR3 sequences, about 32% seen once. The sequencing input was blood. All receptors derive from an elderly woman in good health.

This clonotype was observed many times. The genes are TRBV3-1 and TRBJ2-7; weak D call: TRBD1 (6 bases). Germline CDR1 reads LGHDT; CDR2 reads YNNKEL (reference sequence). The CDR3 extends over 13 amino acids. The germline V and J ends were trimmed by 2 bases and 4 bases, with 9 bases remaining between them. As DNA, the CDR3 is TGTGCCAGCAGCCAACTTACAGGGTACGAGCAGTACTTC. Translation gives CASSQLTGYEQYF.

The chain joins TRBV25-1 to TRBJ1-2, with D perhaps matching TRBD1 (6 bases). V shed 4 bases and J shed 7 bases, with 28 bases lying between them. CDR3 length: 18 amino acids. Germline V CDR1 and CDR2: MGHDK, SYGVNS. The CDR3 DNA sequence: TGTGCCAGCAGTGGGGGGGCGGGGGCGCGGCCTAACGGTTGTGGCTACACCTTC. Translating gives CASSGGAGARPNGCGYTF.

This chain links TRBV6-6 with TRBJ2-1; D is ambiguous. V lost 6 bases and J 6 bases, leaving 9 bases between the germline ends. Germline V CDR1 and CDR2: MNHNY, SVGAGI (reference sequence). The CDR3 is 12 residues long. CDR3 nucleotide sequence: TGTGCCAGCAGCTCCGGTGCCAATGAGCAGTTCTTC. The encoded protein is CASSSGANEQFF.

Remarks on this clonotype: The junction and the germline gene differ at one end; a read error may be behind it. The CDR3 sequence: CASSLGRQYGYTF. CDR3 coding DNA: TGTGCCAGCAGCTTAGGAAGACAATATGGGTACACCTTC. The rearrangement joins TRBV7-8 to TRBJ1-2, with D hard to call. The germline V gene has CDR1 SGHVS and CDR2 FQNEAQ. This CDR3 is built from 13 residues.

In its sample, this clonotype was seen a few times. The V gene is TRBV5-1, the J gene TRBJ1-4; 12 bases line up with TRBD1. The CDR3 is 16 amino acids. Looked up from germline, CDR1 is SGHRS and CDR2 is YFSETQ. Unmatched junction bases numbered 5, after V lost 4 bases and J lost 4 bases. CDR3 DNA sequence: TGCGCCAGCAGCCGGGACAGGGGGCATAGTAATGAAAAACTGTTTTTT. It yields the protein CASSRDRGHSNEKLFF.